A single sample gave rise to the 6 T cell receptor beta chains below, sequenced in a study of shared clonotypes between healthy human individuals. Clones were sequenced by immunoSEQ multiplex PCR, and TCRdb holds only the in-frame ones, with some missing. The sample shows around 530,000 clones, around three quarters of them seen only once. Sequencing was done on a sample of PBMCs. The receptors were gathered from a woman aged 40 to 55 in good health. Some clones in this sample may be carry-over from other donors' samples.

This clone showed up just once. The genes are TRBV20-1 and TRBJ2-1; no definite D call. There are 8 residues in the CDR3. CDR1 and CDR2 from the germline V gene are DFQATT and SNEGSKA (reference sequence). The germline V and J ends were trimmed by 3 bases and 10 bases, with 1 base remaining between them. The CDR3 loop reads CSASEQFF. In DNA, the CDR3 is TGCAGTGCTAGCGAGCAGTTCTTC.

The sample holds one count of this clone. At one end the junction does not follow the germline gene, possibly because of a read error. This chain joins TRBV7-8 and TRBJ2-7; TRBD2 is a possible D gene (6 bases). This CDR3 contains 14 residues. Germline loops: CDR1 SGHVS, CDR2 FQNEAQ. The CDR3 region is CASSWDFGRIEQYF. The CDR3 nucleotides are TGTGCCAGTAGCTGGGACTTCGGGCGGATCGAGCAGTACTTC.

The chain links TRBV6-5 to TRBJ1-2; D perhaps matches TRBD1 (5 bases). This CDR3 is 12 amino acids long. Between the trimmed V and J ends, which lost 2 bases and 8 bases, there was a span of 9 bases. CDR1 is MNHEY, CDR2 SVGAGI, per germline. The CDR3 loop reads CASSYPGGGYTF. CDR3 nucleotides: TGTGCCAGCAGTTACCCCGGGGGGGGCTACACCTTC.

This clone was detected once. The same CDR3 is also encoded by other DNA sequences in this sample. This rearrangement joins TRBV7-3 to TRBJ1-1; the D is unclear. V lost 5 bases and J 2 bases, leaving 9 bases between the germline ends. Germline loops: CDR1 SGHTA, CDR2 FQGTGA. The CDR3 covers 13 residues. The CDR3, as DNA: TGTGCCAGCAGCCTCGGAACTAACACTGAAGCTTTCTTT. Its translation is CASSLGTNTEAFF.

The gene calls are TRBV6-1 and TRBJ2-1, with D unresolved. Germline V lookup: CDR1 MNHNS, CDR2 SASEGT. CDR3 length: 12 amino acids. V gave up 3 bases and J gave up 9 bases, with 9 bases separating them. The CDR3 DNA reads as TGTGCCAGCAGTGACGCCGGAGCTGAGCAGTTCTTC. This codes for CASSDAGAEQFF.

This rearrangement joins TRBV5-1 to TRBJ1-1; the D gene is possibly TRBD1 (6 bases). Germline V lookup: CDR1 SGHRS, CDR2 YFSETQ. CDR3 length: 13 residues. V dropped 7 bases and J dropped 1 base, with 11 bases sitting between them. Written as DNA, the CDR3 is TGCGCCAGCGGAATACAGGGGAACACTGAAGCTTTCTTT. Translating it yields CASGIQGNTEAFF.